A selection of T cell receptor beta chains follows, all from one sample in a study of cytomegalovirus exposure and HLA in healthy donors. TCRdb keeps only in-frame clones here, not all; method: immunoSEQ multiplex PCR. Recorded for this sample: about 82,000 clones. Sequencing was done on a sample of PBMCs. These receptors originate from a woman aged 30 to 39 in good health and CMV-seronegative. Both conserved end residues are part of each CDR3. D genes are given only for firm matches.

v_gene	d_gene	j_gene	CDR3nt	CDR3aa
TRBV2	NA	TRBJ2-1	TGTGCCAGCAGTGTATCACGAGCTCACTACAATGAGCAGTTCTTC	CASSVSRAHYNEQFF
TRBV5-1	TRBD1	TRBJ1-1	TGCGCCAGCAGCCCCCGGGACAGCCGATCAAGTGGGACTTTCTTT	CASSPRDSRSSGTFF
TRBV30	TRBD1	TRBJ1-2	TGTGCCTGGGCGGACAGGATCGATGGCTACACCTTC	CAWADRIDGYTF
TRBV11-2	NA	TRBJ2-3	TGTGCCAGCAGCTCCTACACAGATACGCAGTATTTT	CASSSYTDTQYF
TRBV5-6	TRBD2	TRBJ2-1	TGTGCCAGCAGCCCCCGGTCTAGCGGAAACAATGAGCAGTTCTTC	CASSPRSSGNNEQFF
TRBV6-1	NA	TRBJ1-1	TGTGCCAGCAGTGCTCCCGACAGTACCACTGAAGCTTTCTTT	CASSAPDSTTEAFF
TRBV18	TRBD1	TRBJ2-7	TGTGCCAGCTCAAGGACAGGGAATACGGGGGAGCAGTACTTC	CASSRTGNTGEQYF
TRBV6-1	NA	TRBJ2-7	TGTGCCAGCAGCCAGGGTTTCCTCTACTACGAGCAGTACTTC	CASSQGFLYYEQYF
TRBV25-1	NA	TRBJ2-3	TGTGCCAGCAGTGATCTCACAGATAAGCAGTATTTT	CASSDLTDKQYF
TRBV5-1	NA	TRBJ2-5	TGCGCCAGCAGCTTGGGAGCTGAAGAGACCCAGTACTTC	CASSLGAEETQYF
TRBV5-1	TRBD1	TRBJ1-4	TGCGCCAGCCGAAGAATAGGGGGCGATAATGAAAAACTGTTTTTT	CASRRIGGDNEKLFF
TRBV2	NA	TRBJ1-5	TGTGCCAGCAGTGTCAAATCCGGGGAGGGCCAGCCCCAGCATTTT	CASSVKSGEGQPQHF
TRBV25-1	TRBD2	TRBJ2-7	TGTGCCAGTGCGGGGGGACGCGAGCAGTACTTC	CASAGGREQYF
TRBV6-5	TRBD1	TRBJ1-1	TGTGCCAGCAGTCGAAGTTACAGGGGCGGCACTGAAGCTTTCTTT	CASSRSYRGGTEAFF
TRBV30	NA	TRBJ1-5	TGTGCCGGGAGTCTACCGGGAGCCATTCATCAGCCCCAGCATTTT	CAGSLPGAIHQPQHF
TRBV5-6	TRBD1	TRBJ2-2	TGTGCCAGCAGCTCCGGACAGGGATGGACCGGGGAGCTGTTTTTT	CASSSGQGWTGELFF
TRBV19	NA	TRBJ1-5	TGTGCCAGTAGTGGAGGGTCCGCTAGCAATCAGCCCCAGCATTTT	CASSGGSASNQPQHF
TRBV5-1	NA	TRBJ2-2	TGCGCCAGCAGCTTGGAGACTATGCCCGGGGAGCTGTTTTTT	CASSLETMPGELFF
TRBV30	TRBD2	TRBJ2-7	TGTGCCTGGAGCGCGGGGGTAGCCTACGAGCAGTACTTC	CAWSAGVAYEQYF
TRBV7-9	TRBD1	TRBJ1-4	TGTGCCAGCAGCCGGGACAGGGGGGGTGAAAAACTGTTTTTT	CASSRDRGGEKLFF
TRBV27	NA	TRBJ2-6	TGTGCCAGCAGCCGAACCCACAGGCTAAGCTCTGGGGCCAACGTCCTGACTTTC	CASSRTHRLSSGANVLTF
TRBV30	TRBD1	TRBJ2-7	TGTGCCTGGACACAGGGGGCCTACGAGCAGTACTTC	CAWTQGAYEQYF
TRBV30	NA	TRBJ2-1	TGTGCACTCGTCGGGGGATACAATGAGCAGTTCTTC	CALVGGYNEQFF
TRBV5-5	TRBD2	TRBJ2-5	TGTGCCAGCAGCTTGTATGGCGGGGGGGCTGGAGAGACCCAGTACTTC	CASSLYGGGAGETQYF
TRBV7-6	TRBD2	TRBJ2-1	TGTGCCAGCAGCTTGGGACTAGCGGAACCAGACAATGAGCAGTTCTTC	CASSLGLAEPDNEQFF
TRBV10-2	TRBD1	TRBJ1-1	TGCGCCAGCAGCCTCAACAACAGGGGGAACACTGAAGCTTTCTTT	CASSLNNRGNTEAFF
TRBV18	TRBD1	TRBJ1-4	TGTGCCAGCTCACCAAGGGGACAGGTTGCAACTAATGAAAAACTGTTTTTT	CASSPRGQVATNEKLFF
TRBV6-1	NA	TRBJ2-3	TGTGCCAGCAGTGAATTCGTAGGCAGGGGCTCAGATACGCAGTATTTT	CASSEFVGRGSDTQYF
TRBV5-6	NA	TRBJ1-1	TGTGCCAGCAGGTGGGGGGGGAGCGACACTGAAGCTTTCTTT	CASRWGGSDTEAFF
TRBV5-6	TRBD2	TRBJ2-1	TGTGCCAGCAGCGCCGTCACTAGCGGGGACTACAATGAGCAGTTCTTC	CASSAVTSGDYNEQFF
TRBV25-1	TRBD1	TRBJ2-7	TGTGCCCCGCCTACAGGGGGATTCGCCGAGCAGTACTTC	CAPPTGGFAEQYF
TRBV27	NA	TRBJ2-7	TGTGCCAGCAGTCAATCTAGCGTATCCTACGAGCAGTACTTC	CASSQSSVSYEQYF
TRBV5-1	TRBD1	TRBJ2-1	TGCGCCAGCAGCTATCCGGGACAGGGGTACAATGAGCAGTTCTTC	CASSYPGQGYNEQFF
TRBV6-1	NA	TRBJ1-1	TGTGCCAGCAGGGTTGGAGTGAACACTGAAGCTTTCTTT	CASRVGVNTEAFF